This entry describes one TCR beta chain. Its specificity is unknown. TCRdb called the RT-PCR reads again in MiXCR, with one record for every CDR3 protein. This sample yields around 760,000 distinct CDR3 sequences, of which approximately 14% are seen a single time; 6.5% to 8.5% belongs to the top ten. The data derive from a study of response to subunit inactivated influenza vaccine. General study points: Each seasonal flu vaccination may recruit only limited new T cells, authors suggested.

From germline, CDR1 is MRHNA and CDR2 SNTAGT. Trimming took 0 bases from V and 6 from J, leaving 8 bases between them. The CDR3 contains 13 residues. This specimen was PBMCs from blood, taken approximately 15 days before vaccination. This TCR was recovered from a man aged 50 to 59 who received an inactivated influenza vaccine. The V and J genes are TRBV6-4 and TRBJ1-1; D gene uncertain. CDR3 sequence: CASSDSPVAEAFF. DNA of the CDR3: TGTGCCAGCAGTGACTCTCCTGTCGCTGAAGCTTTCTTT.